The clone carrying this TCR beta chain has just a few counts. Indicated treatment: oral pan-JAK inhibitor, 5-10 mg twice daily. The data were obtained in a study of CD8+ T cells in alopecia areata. V was pared by 4 bases and J by 8 bases, with 4 bases of the junction left unmatched. CDR1 and CDR2 from the germline V gene are SQVTM and ANQGSEA. The CDR3 is 11 amino acids. cDNA reverse transcribed from extracted RNA served as the sequencing template. The assay was immunoSEQ multiplex PCR, and TCRdb's table has in-frame clones only and misses some. The sample yields more than 200,000 clones, approximately 70% seen once.

The sequencing here drew on CD4+ T cells sorted from blood, taken at approximately week 45, from a patient treated with tofacitinib. The origin of this receptor is a human donor with alopecia areata. The chain uses TRBV29-1 and TRBJ1-2; the match to TRBD1 covers 7 bases. The CDR3 coding sequence is TGCAGCGTTGGGACAGGATGGGGCTACACCTTC. Translated, it gives CSVGTGWGYTF.